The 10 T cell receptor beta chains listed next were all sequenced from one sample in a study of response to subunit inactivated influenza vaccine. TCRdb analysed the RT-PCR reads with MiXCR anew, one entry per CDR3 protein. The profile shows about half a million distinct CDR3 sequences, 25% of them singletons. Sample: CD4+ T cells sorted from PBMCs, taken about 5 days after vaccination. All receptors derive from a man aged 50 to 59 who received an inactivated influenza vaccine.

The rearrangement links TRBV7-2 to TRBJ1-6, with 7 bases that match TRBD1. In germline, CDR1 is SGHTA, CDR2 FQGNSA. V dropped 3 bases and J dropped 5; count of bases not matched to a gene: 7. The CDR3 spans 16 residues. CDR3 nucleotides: TGTGCCAGCAGCTTGATGTCAGGGGGGAATAATTCACCCCTCCACTTT. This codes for CASSLMSGGNNSPLHF.

CDR3 bases: TGCGCCAGCAGCCAACTGGGACTAGCGGAGAGCTCCTACGAGCAGTACTTC. Protein sequence: CASSQLGLAESSYEQYF. V is TRBV4-1 and J is TRBJ2-7, with TRBD2 matching 11 bases. The length of the CDR3 is 17 residues. J was trimmed by 0 bases and V by 2 bases; bases with no gene match: 6. The germline gives CDR1 MGHRA, CDR2 YSYEKL.

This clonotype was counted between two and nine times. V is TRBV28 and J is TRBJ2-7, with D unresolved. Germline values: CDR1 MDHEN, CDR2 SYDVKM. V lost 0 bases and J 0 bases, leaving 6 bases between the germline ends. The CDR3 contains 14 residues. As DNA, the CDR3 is TGTGCCAGCAGTTTATGGAAGAGCTCCTACGAGCAGTACTTC. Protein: CASSLWKSSYEQYF. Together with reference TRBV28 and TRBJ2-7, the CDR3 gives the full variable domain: DVKVTQSSRYLVKRTGEKVFLECVQDMDHENMFWYRQDPGLGLRLIYFSYDVKMKEKGDIPEGYSVSREKKERFSLILESASTNQTSMYLCASSLWKSSYEQYFGPGTRLTVT.

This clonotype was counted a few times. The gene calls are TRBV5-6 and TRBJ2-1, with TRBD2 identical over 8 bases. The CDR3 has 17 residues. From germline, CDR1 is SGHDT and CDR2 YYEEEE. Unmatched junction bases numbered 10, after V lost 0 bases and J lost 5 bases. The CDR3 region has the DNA TGTGCCAGCAGCTTGGTGACGGGGGGGCTTGACGACAATGAGCAGTTCTTC. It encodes CASSLVTGGLDDNEQFF.

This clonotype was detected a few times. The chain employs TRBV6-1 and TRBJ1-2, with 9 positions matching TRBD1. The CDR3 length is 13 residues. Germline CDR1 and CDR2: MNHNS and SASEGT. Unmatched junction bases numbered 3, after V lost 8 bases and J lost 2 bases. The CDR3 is CASGQGQNYGYTF. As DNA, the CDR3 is TGTGCCAGCGGACAGGGGCAGAACTATGGCTACACCTTC.

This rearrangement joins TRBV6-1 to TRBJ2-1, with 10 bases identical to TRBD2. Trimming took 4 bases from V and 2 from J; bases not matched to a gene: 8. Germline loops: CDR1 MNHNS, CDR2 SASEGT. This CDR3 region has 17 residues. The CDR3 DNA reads TGTGCCAGCAGTGCGCCGGGACTAGCGTATACCTACAATGAGCAGTTCTTC. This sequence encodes CASSAPGLAYTYNEQFF.

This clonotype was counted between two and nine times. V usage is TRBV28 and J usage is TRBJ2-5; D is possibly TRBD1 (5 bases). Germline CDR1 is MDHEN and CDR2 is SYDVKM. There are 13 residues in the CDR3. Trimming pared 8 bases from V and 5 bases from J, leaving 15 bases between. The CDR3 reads CASRASWGETQYF. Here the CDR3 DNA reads TGTGCCAGCCGGGCTTCGTGGGGCGAGACCCAGTACTTC.

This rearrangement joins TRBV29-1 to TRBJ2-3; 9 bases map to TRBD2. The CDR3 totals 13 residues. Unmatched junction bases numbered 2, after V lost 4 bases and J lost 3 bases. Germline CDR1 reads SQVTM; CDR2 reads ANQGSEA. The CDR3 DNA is TGCAGCGTTGGCGGGAGGGTGACAGATACGCAGTATTTT. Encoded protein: CSVGGRVTDTQYF.

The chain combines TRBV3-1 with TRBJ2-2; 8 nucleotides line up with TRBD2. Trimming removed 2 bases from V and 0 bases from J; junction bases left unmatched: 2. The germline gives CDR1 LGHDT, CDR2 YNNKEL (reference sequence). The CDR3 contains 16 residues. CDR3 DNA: TGTGCCAGCAGCCAACTCGGGGGGGCGAACACCGGGGAGCTGTTTTTT. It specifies CASSQLGGANTGELFF.

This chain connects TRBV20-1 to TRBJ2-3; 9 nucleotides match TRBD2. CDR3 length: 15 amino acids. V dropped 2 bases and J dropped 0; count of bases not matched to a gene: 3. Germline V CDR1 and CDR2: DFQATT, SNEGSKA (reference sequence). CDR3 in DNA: TGCAGTGCTAGACGGGCGGGGGGGAGCACAGATACGCAGTATTTT. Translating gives CSARRAGGSTDTQYF.